Below are 8 T cell receptor beta chains sequenced from a single sample in a study of OX40 agonist ivuxolimab in advanced cancers. Some clones are missing from TCRdb's copy, which holds only in-frame ones; the method was immunoSEQ multiplex PCR. The data contain 74,000 or so clones, 90% of them singletons. Sequencing was performed on CD4+ or CD8+ T cells sorted from blood, taken in a trial of the OX40 agonist ivuxolimab. These receptors were collected from an adult with an advanced solid tumor such as melanoma, head and neck, liver or kidney cancer.

V is TRBV19 and J is TRBJ2-4; the D gene is possibly TRBD1 (6 bases). The CDR3 is made up of 15 amino acids. CDR1 is LNHDA, CDR2 SQIVND, per germline (reference sequence). Trimming cost V 9 bases and J 7 bases, with 22 bases left between them. CDR3 loop: CASSGIGVGANIQYF. CDR3 sequence (DNA): TGTGCCAGCAGCGGAATAGGGGTGGGGGCGAACATTCAGTACTTC. The variable domain in full, completed from reference TRBV19 and TRBJ2-4, reads DGGITQSPKYLFRKEGQNVTLSCEQNLNHDAMYWYRQDPGQGLRLIYYSQIVNDFQKGDIAEGYSVSREKKESFPLTVTSAQKNPTAFYLCASSGIGVGANIQYFGAGTRLSVL.

The genes are TRBV29-1 and TRBJ2-7; D gene ambiguous. The ends were cut back, 7 bases at V and 9 bases at J, with 16 bases in the middle. Germline CDR1 is SQVTM and CDR2 is ANQGSEA. The CDR3 covers 11 residues. CDR3 protein: CSADAPGGQYF. Here the CDR3 DNA reads TGCAGCGCGGACGCGCCGGGCGGGCAGTACTTC.

The chain links TRBV4-1 to TRBJ1-5; D unclear. Trimming stripped 3 bases from V and 1 base from J, with 1 base between. Looked up from germline, CDR1 is MGHRA and CDR2 is YSYEKL. The CDR3 is 12 residues long. DNA of the CDR3: TGCGCCAGCAGCCAGAGCAATCAGCCCCAGCATTTT. Residues: CASSQSNQPQHF.

This chain connects TRBV11-2 to TRBJ2-7; a weak D match, TRBD2 (5 bases). Trimming cost V 6 bases and J 0 bases, with 12 bases left between them. In germline, CDR1 is SGHAT, CDR2 FQNNGV. The CDR3 runs 14 residues. CDR3 amino acids: CASRPGKFSYEQYF. DNA of the CDR3: TGTGCCAGCAGACCGGGGAAATTCTCCTACGAGCAGTACTTC.

Written as DNA, the CDR3 is TGCGCCAGCAGCTTTGCGGTAAACTCTGGCACAGATACGCAGTATTTT. Residues: CASSFAVNSGTDTQYF. V is TRBV5-1 and J is TRBJ2-3, with D uncertain. CDR1 is SGHRS, CDR2 YFSETQ, per germline. This CDR3 region has 16 residues. Trimming left V 2 bases short and J 1 base short, with 14 bases between.

The chain uses TRBV25-1 and TRBJ1-2; 7 positions match TRBD1. This CDR3 contains 15 residues. Germline CDR1 reads MGHDK; CDR2 reads SYGVNS. Trimming took 3 bases from V and 2 from J; bases not matched to a gene: 6. The CDR3 DNA sequence: TGTGCCAGCAGTGACGGGACAGCCGGGAACTATGGCTACACCTTC. It is translated as CASSDGTAGNYGYTF.

This sequence joins TRBV19 and TRBJ2-1; the D is unclear. V shed 5 bases and J shed 0 bases, with 11 bases lying between them. CDR1 is LNHDA and CDR2 is SQIVND in the germline V gene (reference sequence). CDR3 size: 15 residues. DNA for the CDR3: TGTGCCAGTAGTCAGCTACCTAGCTCCTACAATGAGCAGTTCTTC. Protein: CASSQLPSSYNEQFF.

This clone occurred once. The rearrangement links TRBV20-1 to TRBJ1-2; D gene ambiguous. This CDR3 is built from 11 residues. The germline gives CDR1 DFQATT, CDR2 SNEGSKA (reference sequence). V was clipped by 3 bases and J by 2 bases, with 4 bases between them. CDR3 sequence reads: CSASLNYGYTF. Here the CDR3 DNA reads TGCAGTGCTAGTCTCAACTATGGCTACACCTTC.